This TCR beta chain originates from a study of blood T cell repertoires in COVID-19. Study context: Sites across the United States, Italy and Spain contributed samples from acute and convalescent COVID-19.

The study drew participants aged about 18 to 95 years from about two dozen US areas. Participants had their cohort set by participant-reported clinical history. What the recovered Cohort 3 donors had was two negative PCRs, clearance, or symptom resolution. Produced via immunoSEQ multiplex PCR; TCRdb's table is partial and in-frame only. Among over 150,000 clones listed, roughly 80% were seen once. The specimen sequenced was PBMCs or T cells enriched from blood (not recorded which). The source of this sequence is a man aged 45-65 years who had recovered from COVID-19.

CDR3: CASSQIRTGKEKLFF. The CDR3 coding sequence is TGTGCCAGCAGCCAAATCCGGACAGGCAAGGAAAAACTGTTTTTT. The V gene is TRBV3-1 (or the pseudogene TRBV3-2), the J gene TRBJ1-4; 7 bases fit TRBD1. V lost 2 bases and J lost 8; bases outside the gene matches: 8. This CDR3 is built from 15 residues. CDR1 is LGHDT, CDR2 YNNKEL, per germline (reference sequence).